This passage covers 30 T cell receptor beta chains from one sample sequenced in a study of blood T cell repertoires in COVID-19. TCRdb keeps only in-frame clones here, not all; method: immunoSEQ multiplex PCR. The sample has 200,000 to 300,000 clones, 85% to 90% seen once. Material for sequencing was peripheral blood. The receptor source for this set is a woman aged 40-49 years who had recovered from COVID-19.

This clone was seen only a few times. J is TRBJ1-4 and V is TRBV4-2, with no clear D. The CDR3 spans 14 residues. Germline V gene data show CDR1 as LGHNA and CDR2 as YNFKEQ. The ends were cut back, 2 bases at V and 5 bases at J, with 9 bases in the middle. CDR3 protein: CASSQPGSNEKLFF. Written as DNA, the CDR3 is TGTGCCAGCAGCCAACCCGGTTCAAATGAAAAACTGTTTTTT.

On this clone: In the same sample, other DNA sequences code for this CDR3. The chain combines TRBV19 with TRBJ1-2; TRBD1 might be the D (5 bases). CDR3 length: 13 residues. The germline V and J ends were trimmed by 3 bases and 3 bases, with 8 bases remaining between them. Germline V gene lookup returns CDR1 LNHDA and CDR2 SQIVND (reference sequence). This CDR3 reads CASSIGGDYGYTF. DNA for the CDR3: TGTGCCAGTAGTATCGGGGGGGACTATGGCTACACCTTC.

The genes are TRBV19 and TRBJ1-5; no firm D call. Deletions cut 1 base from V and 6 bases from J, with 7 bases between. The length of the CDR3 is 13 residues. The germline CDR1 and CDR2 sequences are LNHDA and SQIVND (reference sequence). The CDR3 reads CASSIVRGQPQHF. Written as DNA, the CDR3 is TGTGCCAGTAGTATAGTCAGAGGTCAGCCCCAGCATTTT.

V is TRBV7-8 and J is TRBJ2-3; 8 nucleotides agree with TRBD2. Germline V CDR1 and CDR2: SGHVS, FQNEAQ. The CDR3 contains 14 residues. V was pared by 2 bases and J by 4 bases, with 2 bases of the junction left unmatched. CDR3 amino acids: CASSLRGGSDTQYF. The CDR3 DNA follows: TGTGCCAGCAGCTTACGGGGGGGGTCAGATACGCAGTATTTT.

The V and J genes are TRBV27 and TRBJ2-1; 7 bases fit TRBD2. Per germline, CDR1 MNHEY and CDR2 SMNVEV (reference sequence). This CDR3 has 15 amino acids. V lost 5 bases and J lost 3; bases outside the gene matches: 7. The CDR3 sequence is CASSPPASGYNEQFF. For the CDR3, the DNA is TGTGCCAGCAGTCCCCCCGCTAGCGGCTACAATGAGCAGTTCTTC.

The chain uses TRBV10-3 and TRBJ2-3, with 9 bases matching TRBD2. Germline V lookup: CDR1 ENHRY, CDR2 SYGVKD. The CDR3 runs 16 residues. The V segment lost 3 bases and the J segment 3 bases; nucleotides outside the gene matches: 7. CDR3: CAISDSSGRSTDTQYF. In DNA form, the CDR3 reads TGTGCCATCAGTGATTCGAGCGGGAGGTCGACAGATACGCAGTATTTT.

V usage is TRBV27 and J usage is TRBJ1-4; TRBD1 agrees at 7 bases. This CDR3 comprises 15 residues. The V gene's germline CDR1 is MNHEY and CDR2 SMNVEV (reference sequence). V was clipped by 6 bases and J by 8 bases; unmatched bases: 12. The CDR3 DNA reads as TGTGCCAGCAGCGGGCGGGGGGCAGGGGGGGAAAAACTGTTTTTT. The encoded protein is CASSGRGAGGEKLFF.

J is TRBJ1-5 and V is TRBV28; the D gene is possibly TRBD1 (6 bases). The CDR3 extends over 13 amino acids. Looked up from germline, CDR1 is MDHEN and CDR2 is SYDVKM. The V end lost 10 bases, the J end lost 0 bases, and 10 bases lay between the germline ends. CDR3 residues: CATQGYSNQPQHF. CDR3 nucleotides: TGTGCCACCCAGGGGTATAGCAATCAGCCCCAGCATTTT.

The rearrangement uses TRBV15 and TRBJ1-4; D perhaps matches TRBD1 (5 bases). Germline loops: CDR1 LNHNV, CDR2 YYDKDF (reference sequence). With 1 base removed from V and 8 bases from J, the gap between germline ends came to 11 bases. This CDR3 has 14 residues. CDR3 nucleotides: TGTGCCACCAGCAGAGTGGTGGCAGGGGAAAAACTGTTTTTT. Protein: CATSRVVAGEKLFF.

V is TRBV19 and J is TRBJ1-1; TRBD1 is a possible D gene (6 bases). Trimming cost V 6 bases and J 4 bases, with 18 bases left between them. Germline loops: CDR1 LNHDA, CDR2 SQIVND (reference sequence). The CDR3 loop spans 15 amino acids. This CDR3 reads CASSHLGGAGTEAFF. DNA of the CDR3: TGTGCCAGTAGCCACCTCGGGGGGGCGGGCACTGAAGCTTTCTTT.

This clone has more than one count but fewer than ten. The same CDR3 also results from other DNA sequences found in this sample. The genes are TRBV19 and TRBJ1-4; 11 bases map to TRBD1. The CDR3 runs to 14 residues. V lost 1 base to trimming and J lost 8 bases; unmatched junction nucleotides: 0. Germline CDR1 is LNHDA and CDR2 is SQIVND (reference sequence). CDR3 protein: CASSIGTGGEKLFF. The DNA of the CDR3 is TGTGCCAGTAGTATAGGGACAGGGGGCGAAAAACTGTTTTTT.

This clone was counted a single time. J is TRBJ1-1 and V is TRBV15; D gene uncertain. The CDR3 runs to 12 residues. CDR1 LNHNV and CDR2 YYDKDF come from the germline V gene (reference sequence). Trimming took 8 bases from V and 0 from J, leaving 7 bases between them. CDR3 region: CATRAMNTEAFF. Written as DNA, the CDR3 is TGTGCCACCCGAGCGATGAACACTGAAGCTTTCTTT.

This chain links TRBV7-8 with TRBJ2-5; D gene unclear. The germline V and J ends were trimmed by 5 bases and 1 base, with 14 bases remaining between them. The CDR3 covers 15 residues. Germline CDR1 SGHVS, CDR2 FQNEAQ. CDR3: CASSPSTGFQETQYF. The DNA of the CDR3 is TGTGCCAGCAGCCCCTCGACTGGCTTCCAAGAGACCCAGTACTTC.

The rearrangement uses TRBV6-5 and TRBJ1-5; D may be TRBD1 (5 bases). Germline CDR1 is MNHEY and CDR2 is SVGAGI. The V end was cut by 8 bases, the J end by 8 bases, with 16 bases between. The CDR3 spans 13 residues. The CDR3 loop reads CASGPGGVEPQHF. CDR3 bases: TGTGCCAGCGGACCCGGGGGAGTTGAGCCCCAGCATTTT.

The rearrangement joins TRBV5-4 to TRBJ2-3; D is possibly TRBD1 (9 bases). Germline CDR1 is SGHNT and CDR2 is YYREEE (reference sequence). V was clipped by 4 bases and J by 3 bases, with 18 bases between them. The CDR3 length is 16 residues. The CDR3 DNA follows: TGTGCCAGCAGCCCGGCGGGGGGACAGGGAACAGATACGCAGTATTTT. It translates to CASSPAGGQGTDTQYF. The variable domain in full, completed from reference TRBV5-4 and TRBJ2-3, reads ETGVTQSPTHLIKTRGQQVTLRCSSQSGHNTVSWYQQALGQGPQFIFQYYREEENGRGNFPPRFSGLQFPNYSSELNVNALELDDSALYLCASSPAGGQGTDTQYFGPGTRLTVL.

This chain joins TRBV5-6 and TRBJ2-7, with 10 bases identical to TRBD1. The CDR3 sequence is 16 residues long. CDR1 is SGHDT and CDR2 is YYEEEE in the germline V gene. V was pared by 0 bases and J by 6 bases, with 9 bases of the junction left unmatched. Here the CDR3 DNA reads TGTGCCAGCAGCTTGGGCCGGGGGACAGGGGCTCTCGAGCAGTACGTC. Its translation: CASSLGRGTGALEQYV.

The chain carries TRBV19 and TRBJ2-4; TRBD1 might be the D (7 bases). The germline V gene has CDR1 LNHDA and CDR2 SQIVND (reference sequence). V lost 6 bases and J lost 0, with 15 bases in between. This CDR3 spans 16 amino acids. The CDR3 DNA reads TGTGCCAGTAGCAGGGGGGCAGAGATAGCCAAAAACATTCAGTACTTC. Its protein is CASSRGAEIAKNIQYF.

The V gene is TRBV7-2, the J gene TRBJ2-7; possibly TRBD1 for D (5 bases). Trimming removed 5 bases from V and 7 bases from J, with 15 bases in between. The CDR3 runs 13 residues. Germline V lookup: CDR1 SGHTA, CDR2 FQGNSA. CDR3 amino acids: CASSVWGEGEQYF. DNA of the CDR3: TGTGCCAGCAGCGTCTGGGGCGAAGGGGAGCAGTACTTC.

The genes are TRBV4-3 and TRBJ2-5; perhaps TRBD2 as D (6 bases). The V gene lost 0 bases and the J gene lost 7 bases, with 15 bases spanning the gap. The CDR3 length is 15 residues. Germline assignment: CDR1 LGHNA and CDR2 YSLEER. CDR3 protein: CASSQDGGAPWTQYF. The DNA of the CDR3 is TGCGCCAGCAGCCAAGATGGAGGGGCCCCGTGGACCCAGTACTTC.

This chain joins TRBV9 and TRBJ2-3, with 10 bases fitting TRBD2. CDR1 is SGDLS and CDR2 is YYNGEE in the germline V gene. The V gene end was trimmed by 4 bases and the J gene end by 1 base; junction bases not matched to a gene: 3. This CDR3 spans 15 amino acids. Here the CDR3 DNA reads TGTGCCAGCAGCTCAGGGACTAGCGGCACAGATACGCAGTATTTT. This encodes CASSSGTSGTDTQYF.

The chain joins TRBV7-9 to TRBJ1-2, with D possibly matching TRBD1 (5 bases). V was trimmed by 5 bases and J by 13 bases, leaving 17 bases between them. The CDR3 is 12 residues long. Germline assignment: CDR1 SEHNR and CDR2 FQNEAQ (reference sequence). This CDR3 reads CASSPPVPGVTF. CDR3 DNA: TGTGCCAGCAGCCCACCTGTCCCGGGGGTCACCTTC.

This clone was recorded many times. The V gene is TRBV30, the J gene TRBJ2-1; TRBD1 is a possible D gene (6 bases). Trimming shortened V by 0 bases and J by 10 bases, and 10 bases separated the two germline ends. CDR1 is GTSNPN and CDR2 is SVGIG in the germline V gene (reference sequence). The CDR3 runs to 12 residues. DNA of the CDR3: TGTGCCTGGAGTGTGGGGGCCCCAGAGCAGTTCTTC. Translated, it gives CAWSVGAPEQFF.

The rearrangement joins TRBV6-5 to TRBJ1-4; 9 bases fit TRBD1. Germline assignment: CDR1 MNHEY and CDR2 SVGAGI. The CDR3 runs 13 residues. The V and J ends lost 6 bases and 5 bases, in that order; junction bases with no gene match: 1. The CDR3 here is CASSDRGNEKLFF. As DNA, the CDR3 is TGTGCCAGCAGCGACAGGGGGAATGAAAAACTGTTTTTT.

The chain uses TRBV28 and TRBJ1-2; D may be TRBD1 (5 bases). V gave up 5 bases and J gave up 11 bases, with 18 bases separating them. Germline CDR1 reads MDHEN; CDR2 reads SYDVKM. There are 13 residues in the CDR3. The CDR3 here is CASSLQQTAIYTF. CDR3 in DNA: TGTGCCAGCAGTCTACAGCAGACAGCCATTTACACCTTC.

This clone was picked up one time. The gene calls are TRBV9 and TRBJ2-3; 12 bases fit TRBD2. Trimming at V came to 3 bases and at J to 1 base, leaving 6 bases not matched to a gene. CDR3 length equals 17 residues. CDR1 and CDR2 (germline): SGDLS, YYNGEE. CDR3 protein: CASSAASGRAGTDTQYF. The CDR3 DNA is TGTGCCAGCAGCGCAGCTAGCGGGAGGGCCGGCACAGATACGCAGTATTTT.

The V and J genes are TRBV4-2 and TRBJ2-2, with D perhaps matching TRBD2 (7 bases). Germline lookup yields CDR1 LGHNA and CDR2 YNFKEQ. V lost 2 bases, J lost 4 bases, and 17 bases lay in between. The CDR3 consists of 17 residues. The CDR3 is CASSQNRGRGATGELFF. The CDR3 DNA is TGTGCCAGCAGCCAAAACCGGGGGAGGGGGGCCACCGGGGAGCTGTTTTTT.

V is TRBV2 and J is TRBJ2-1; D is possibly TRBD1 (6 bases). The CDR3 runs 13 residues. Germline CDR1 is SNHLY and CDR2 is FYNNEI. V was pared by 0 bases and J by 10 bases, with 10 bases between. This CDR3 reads CASSEAGAGEQFF. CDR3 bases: TGTGCCAGCAGTGAAGCGGGGGCTGGCGAGCAGTTCTTC.

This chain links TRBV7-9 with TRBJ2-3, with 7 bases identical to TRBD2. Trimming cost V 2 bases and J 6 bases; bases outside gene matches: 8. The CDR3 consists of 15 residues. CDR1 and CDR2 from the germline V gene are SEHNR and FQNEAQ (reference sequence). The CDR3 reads CASSLSAGAGDTQYF. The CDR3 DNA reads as TGTGCCAGCAGCTTATCTGCGGGAGCGGGGGATACGCAGTATTTT.

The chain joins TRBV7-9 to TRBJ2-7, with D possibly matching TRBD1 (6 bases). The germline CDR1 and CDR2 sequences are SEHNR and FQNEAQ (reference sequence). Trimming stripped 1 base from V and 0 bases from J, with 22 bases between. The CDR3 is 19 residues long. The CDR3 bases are TGTGCCAGCAGCTTAGTAAGTTGGCCACTCAGGGGCAGCTCCTACGAGCAGTACTTC. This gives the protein CASSLVSWPLRGSSYEQYF.

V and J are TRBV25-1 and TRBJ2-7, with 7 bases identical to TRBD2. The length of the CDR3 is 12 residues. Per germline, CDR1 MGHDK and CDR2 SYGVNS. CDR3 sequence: CAGGTLTGEQYF. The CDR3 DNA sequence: TGTGCGGGGGGGACCCTCACGGGAGAGCAGTACTTC.